This note documents a single T cell receptor beta chain sequence. This table comes from immunoSEQ multiplex PCR, and its TCRdb copy is limited to in-frame clones, with some not included. The sample includes 71,000 or so clones, roughly nine tenths of them seen just once. This sample stems from a study of T cell changes during pregnancy in multiple sclerosis. CDR1 SQVTM and CDR2 ANQGSEA come from the germline V gene. This CDR3 is built from 14 residues. Trimming took 4 bases from V and 4 from J; bases not matched to a gene: 9. This sequence was found in a female donor with multiple sclerosis, enrolled in a pregnancy study. The chain recombines TRBV29-1 with TRBJ2-5, with 7 bases matching TRBD1. Sequencing was performed on peripheral blood, taken in the third trimester of pregnancy. The CDR3 spells CSVVPRGFVETQYF. The CDR3 bases are TGCAGCGTTGTGCCCAGGGGGTTTGTAGAGACCCAGTACTTC.